The next 11 T cell receptor beta chains were all read from a single sample in a study of early T cells in non-severe SARS-CoV-2 infection. TCRdb processed the 5' RACE reads anew with MiXCR; each CDR3 protein has one entry. The sample holds about 79,000 distinct CDR3 sequences; over 10% are singletons and the top ten take approximately 5.7%. The sequenced sample was whole blood. The receptor set was obtained from an adult who was a healthcare worker with PCR-confirmed SARS-CoV-2 infection or an uninfected control (not recorded which).

The chain couples TRBV6-1 to TRBJ2-7; TRBD2 matches 12 bases. Losses at the gene ends were 6 bases for V and 2 bases for J; bases not matched to a gene: 5. The V gene's germline CDR1 is MNHNS and CDR2 SASEGT. This CDR3 region has 15 residues. The CDR3 protein is CASSTGTSGPYEQYF. The CDR3 coding sequence is TGTGCCAGCAGCACAGGGACTAGCGGGCCCTACGAGCAGTACTTC.

This clonotype appeared many times. The chain recombines TRBV20-1 with TRBJ2-1; D is possibly TRBD1 or TRBD2 (5 bases each). Trimming shortened V by 6 bases and J by 10 bases, and 19 bases separated the two germline ends. The CDR3 totals 13 residues. Germline V gives CDR1 DFQATT, CDR2 SNEGSKA (reference sequence). The CDR3 DNA is TGCAGTGCCACCTCCGGGGCCCCCGTCGAGCAGTTCTTC. Its translation: CSATSGAPVEQFF.

The rearrangement uses TRBV28 and TRBJ2-5; 12 bases align to TRBD2. In germline, CDR1 is MDHEN, CDR2 SYDVKM. The V segment lost 3 bases and the J segment 4 bases; nucleotides outside the gene matches: 3. CDR3 length equals 15 residues. The CDR3 nucleotides are TGTGCCAGCAGTTTGGGGACTAGCGGGCCAGAGACCCAGTACTTC. It translates to CASSLGTSGPETQYF. Drawing the rest from reference TRBV28 and TRBJ2-5, the complete variable domain is DVKVTQSSRYLVKRTGEKVFLECVQDMDHENMFWYRQDPGLGLRLIYFSYDVKMKEKGDIPEGYSVSREKKERFSLILESASTNQTSMYLCASSLGTSGPETQYFGPGTRLLVL.

This clonotype occurred many times. This chain links TRBV29-1 with TRBJ1-1, with D tentatively TRBD1 (5 bases). The germline V and J ends were trimmed by 8 bases and 7 bases, with 17 bases remaining between them. The CDR3 runs 12 residues. CDR1 SQVTM and CDR2 ANQGSEA come from the germline V gene. CDR3 sequence (DNA): TGCAGCCCCCAGGGCCGAACTGGTGAAGCTTTCTTT. The encoded protein is CSPQGRTGEAFF.

The chain combines TRBV9 with TRBJ1-6, with a weak D call TRBD1 (5 bases). CDR1 is SGDLS and CDR2 is YYNGEE in the germline V gene. V shed 7 bases and J shed 7 bases, with 9 bases lying between them. The CDR3 totals 12 residues. Here the CDR3 reads CASGGWNSPLHF. In DNA form, the CDR3 reads TGTGCCAGCGGGGGTTGGAATTCACCCCTCCACTTT.

The rearrangement uses TRBV20-1 and TRBJ1-1; D may be TRBD1 (5 bases). This CDR3 region has 13 residues. With 0 bases removed from V and 4 bases from J, the gap between germline ends came to 9 bases. CDR1 and CDR2 from the germline V gene are DFQATT and SNEGSKA (reference sequence). This chain's CDR3 is CSARDRVITEAFF. CDR3 nucleotide sequence: TGCAGTGCTAGAGACAGGGTCATCACTGAAGCTTTCTTT.

This rearrangement joins TRBV7-2 to TRBJ1-2; D is perhaps TRBD1 (6 bases). The V gene lost 5 bases and the J gene lost 0 bases, with 10 bases spanning the gap. The CDR3 runs 14 residues. CDR1 and CDR2 from the germline V gene are SGHTA and FQGNSA. DNA of the CDR3: TGTGCCAGCAGCCCGACAGGAGCTAACTATGGCTACACCTTC. It codes for CASSPTGANYGYTF.

This clonotype was observed a few times. V is TRBV12-3 or TRBV12-4 and J is TRBJ1-5; D is ambiguous. The V and J ends lost 10 bases and 5 bases respectively, with 24 bases between them. The CDR3 totals 16 residues. The CDR3 coding sequence is TGTGCCATCCGCGCGGCCCCGGCCGCCGTATATCAGCCCCAGCATTTT. Amino acids: CAIRAAPAAVYQPQHF.

This clonotype came up a few times. Here the CDR3 DNA reads TGTGCCAGCAGCTTCGCTACCTTGGGAAGACCTGAAGCTTTCTTT. The encoded protein is CASSFATLGRPEAFF. The chain is built from TRBV7-9 and TRBJ1-1; D remains ambiguous. The CDR3 totals 15 residues. Germline values: CDR1 SEHNR, CDR2 FQNEAQ (reference sequence). Deletions cut 3 bases from V and 6 bases from J, with 17 bases between.

The chain has TRBV2 and TRBJ2-2; D may be TRBD1 or TRBD2 (6 bases each). This CDR3 comprises 13 residues. The V and J ends lost 6 bases and 7 bases respectively, with 12 bases between them. Germline values: CDR1 SNHLY, CDR2 FYNNEI. The CDR3: CASRQGGNGELFF. The DNA for the CDR3 is TGTGCCAGCAGACAGGGCGGGAACGGGGAGCTGTTTTTT.

This clonotype was seen a few times. J is TRBJ1-5 and V is TRBV15, with 8 positions matching TRBD1. The CDR3 is 16 amino acids. Germline assignment: CDR1 LNHNV and CDR2 YYDKDF (reference sequence). Trimming at V came to 4 bases and at J to 4 bases, leaving 9 bases not matched to a gene. The CDR3 DNA sequence: TGTGCCACCAGCACCTCGGACAGGGAATGGAATCAGCCCCAGCATTTT. As protein: CATSTSDREWNQPQHF. The variable domain in full, with the rest retrieved from reference TRBV15 and TRBJ1-5, is DAMVIQNPRYQVTQFGKPVTLSCSQTLNHNVMYWYQQKSSQAPKLLFHYYDKDFNNEADTPDNFQSRRPNTSFCFLDIRSPGLGDTAMYLCATSTSDREWNQPQHFGDGTRLSIL.